This T cell receptor (beta chain) is drawn from a study of blood T cell repertoires in COVID-19. Study-level information: Samples of COVID-19 (acute and convalescent) were obtained from the United States, Italy and Spain. From T cells, B-cell-depleted T cells, or PBMCs came the material, which was cDNA or gDNA.

Study processing details: Estimation of nucleated cell counts relied on the amplification of reference gene primers. The assay was immunoSEQ multiplex PCR, and TCRdb's table has in-frame clones only and misses some. The V and J calls and clone size were taken over from that table, and D and trimming were inferred from the DNA. The repertoire includes 250,000 or so clones, roughly 80% of them detected once, and approximately 3.6% sits in the top ten. Participants' own reports of clinical history determined their cohort assignment. Input material: PBMCs or T cells enriched from blood (not recorded which). This sequence originates from a man aged 45 to 65 who had recovered from COVID-19.

For the CDR3, the DNA is TGTGCCAGCAGTTTATTGAATCGCGGCAACTACGAGCAGTACTTC. Its translation: CASSLLNRGNYEQYF. This chain joins TRBV28 and TRBJ2-7; D is uncertain. CDR1 and CDR2 from the germline V gene are MDHEN and SYDVKM. This CDR3 is built from 15 residues. Between the trimmed V and J ends, which lost 1 base and 3 bases, there was a span of 13 bases.